Ten or more counts support the clone carrying this TCR beta chain. No antigen is known for it. In making TCR beta libraries, quantitative 5'-RACE with molecular barcodes was used. TCRdb reanalysed the 5' RACE reads using MiXCR and keeps one entry per CDR3 protein. The table records approximately 520,000 distinct CDR3 sequences, about 5.2% of them present only once. The data belong to a study of CD8 T cells in ankylosing spondylitis. Notes on the study in general: A CD8+ phenotype characterized the disease-linked clones, which were relatively rare in peripheral blood. According to the report, clones linked to the disease were significantly enriched in matched synovial fluid samples taken from ankylosing spondylitis patients. Some of the motif variants had earlier been found in reactive arthritis patients' fluid and blood. A motif in TCR beta, a set of 8 or 9 highly homologous variants, appeared characteristic of ankylosing spondylitis blood.

Between the trimmed V and J ends, which lost 5 bases and 7 bases, there was a span of 8 bases. This CDR3 is 11 amino acids long. Per the germline V gene, CDR1 is SQVTM and CDR2 is ANQGSEA. Sequencing used blood, either unsorted or a sorted T cell fraction (not recorded which). J is TRBJ1-4 and V is TRBV29-1, with TRBD1 as a possible D gene (5 bases). The receptor was isolated from a male donor with ankylosing spondylitis. CDR3 region: CSVNQGEKLFF. The DNA for the CDR3 is TGCAGCGTTAATCAGGGTGAAAAACTGTTTTTT.